This T cell receptor (beta chain) is from a study of patients and donors after allogeneic stem cell transplantation. TCRdb re-called the RT-PCR reads with MiXCR, one entry per CDR3 protein. The table records roughly 880,000 distinct CDR3 sequences, under 20% of them present only once. The CDR3 sequence is 14 residues long. The V and J ends lost 0 bases and 8 bases respectively, with 14 bases between them. Germline CDR1 reads DFQATT; CDR2 reads SNEGSKA (reference sequence). The sequencing sample was made of blood, either unsorted or a sorted T cell fraction (not recorded which). The chain couples TRBV20-1 to TRBJ2-1; D perhaps matches TRBD1 (6 bases). The receptor's source is a human donor who was either an allogeneic HSCT recipient or a stem cell or donor lymphocyte infusion donor (not recorded which). It is not recorded whose cells these are; they may come from a transplant donor. The DNA of the CDR3 is TGCAGTGCTAGAGATCTGAACAGGGTAGATGAGCAGTTCTTC. As protein: CSARDLNRVDEQFF.